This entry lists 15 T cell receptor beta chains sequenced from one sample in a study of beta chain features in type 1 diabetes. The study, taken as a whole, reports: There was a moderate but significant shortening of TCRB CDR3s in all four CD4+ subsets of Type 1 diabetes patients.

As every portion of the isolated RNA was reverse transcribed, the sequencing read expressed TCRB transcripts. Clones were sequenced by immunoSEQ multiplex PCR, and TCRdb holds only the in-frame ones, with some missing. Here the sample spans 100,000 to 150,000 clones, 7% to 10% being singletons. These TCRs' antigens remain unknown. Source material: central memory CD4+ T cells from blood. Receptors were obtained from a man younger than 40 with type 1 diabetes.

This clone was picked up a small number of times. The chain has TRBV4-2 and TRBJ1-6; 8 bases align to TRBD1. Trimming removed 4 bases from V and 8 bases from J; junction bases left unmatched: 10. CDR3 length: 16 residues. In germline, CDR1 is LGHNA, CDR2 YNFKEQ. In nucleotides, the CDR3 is TGTGCCAGCAGCCCCCGCGATGGGACAGGTCATTCACCCCTCCACTTT. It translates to CASSPRDGTGHSPLHF.

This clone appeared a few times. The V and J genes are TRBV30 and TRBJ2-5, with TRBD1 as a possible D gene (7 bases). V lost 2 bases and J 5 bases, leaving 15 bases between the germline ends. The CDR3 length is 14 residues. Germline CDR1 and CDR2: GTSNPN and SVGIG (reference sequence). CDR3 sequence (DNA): TGTGCCTGGAGTCAGGGGGGCTCCGTCGAGACCCAGTACTTC. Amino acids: CAWSQGGSVETQYF.

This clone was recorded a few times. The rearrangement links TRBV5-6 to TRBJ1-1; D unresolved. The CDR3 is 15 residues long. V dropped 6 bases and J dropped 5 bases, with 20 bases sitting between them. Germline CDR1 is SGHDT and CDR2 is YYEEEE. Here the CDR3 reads CASTFGGKSGTEAFF. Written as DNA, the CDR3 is TGTGCCAGCACATTTGGCGGGAAATCTGGGACTGAAGCTTTCTTT.

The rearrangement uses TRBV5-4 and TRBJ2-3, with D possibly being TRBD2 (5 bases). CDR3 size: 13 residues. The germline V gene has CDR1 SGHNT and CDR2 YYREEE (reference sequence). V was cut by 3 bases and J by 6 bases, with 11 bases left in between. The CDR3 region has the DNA TGTGCCAGCAGCTCCAGTGGGAGTGATACGCAGTATTTT. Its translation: CASSSSGSDTQYF.

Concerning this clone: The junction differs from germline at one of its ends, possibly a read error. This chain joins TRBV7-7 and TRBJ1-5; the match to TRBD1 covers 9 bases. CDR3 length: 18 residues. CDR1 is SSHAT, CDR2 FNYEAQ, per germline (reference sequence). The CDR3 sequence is CASSFQRDREVSNQPQHF. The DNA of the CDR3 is TGTGCTAGCAGCTTTCAAAGGGACAGGGAAGTGAGCAATCAGCCCCAGCATTTT.

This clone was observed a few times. CDR3 sequence (DNA): TGTGCCAGCAGTTGGGACAGGGGCCGAGGTGGAGCTTTCTTT. Amino acid sequence: CASSWDRGRGGAFF. V is TRBV6-5 and J is TRBJ1-1; 10 nucleotides match TRBD1. The germline V gene encodes CDR1 MNHEY and CDR2 SVGAGI. The CDR3 covers 14 residues. Germline trimming cut 4 bases from V and 10 bases from J; bases unmatched to any gene: 9.

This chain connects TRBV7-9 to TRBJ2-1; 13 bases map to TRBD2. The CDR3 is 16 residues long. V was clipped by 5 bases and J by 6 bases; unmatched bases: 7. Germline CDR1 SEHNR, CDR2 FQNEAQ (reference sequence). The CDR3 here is CASSPQGLAGTNEQFF. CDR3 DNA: TGTGCCAGCAGCCCCCAGGGACTAGCGGGGACCAATGAGCAGTTCTTC.

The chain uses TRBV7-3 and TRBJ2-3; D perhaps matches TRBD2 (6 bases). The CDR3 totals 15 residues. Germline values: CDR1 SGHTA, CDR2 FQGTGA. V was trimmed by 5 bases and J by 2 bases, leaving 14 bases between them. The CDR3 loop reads CASSPGVGYTDTQYF. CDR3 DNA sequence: TGTGCCAGCAGCCCGGGGGTGGGGTACACAGATACGCAGTATTTT.

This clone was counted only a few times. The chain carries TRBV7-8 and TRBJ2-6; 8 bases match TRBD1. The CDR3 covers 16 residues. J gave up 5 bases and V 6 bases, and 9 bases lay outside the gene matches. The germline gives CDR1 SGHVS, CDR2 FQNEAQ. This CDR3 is CASRNPSGGRANVLTF. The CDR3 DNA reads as TGTGCCAGCAGAAACCCCTCAGGGGGCCGGGCCAACGTCCTGACTTTC.

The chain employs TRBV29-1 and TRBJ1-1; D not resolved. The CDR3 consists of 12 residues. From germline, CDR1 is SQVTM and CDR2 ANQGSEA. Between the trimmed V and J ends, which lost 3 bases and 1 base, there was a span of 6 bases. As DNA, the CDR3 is TGCAGCGTTGACACACCGAACACTGAAGCTTTCTTT. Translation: CSVDTPNTEAFF.

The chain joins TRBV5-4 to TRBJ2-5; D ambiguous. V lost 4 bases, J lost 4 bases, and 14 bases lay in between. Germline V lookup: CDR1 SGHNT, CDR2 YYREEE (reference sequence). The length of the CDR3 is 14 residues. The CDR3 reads CASSPDLAGETQYF. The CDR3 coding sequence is TGTGCCAGCAGCCCGGATCTCGCAGGAGAGACCCAGTACTTC.

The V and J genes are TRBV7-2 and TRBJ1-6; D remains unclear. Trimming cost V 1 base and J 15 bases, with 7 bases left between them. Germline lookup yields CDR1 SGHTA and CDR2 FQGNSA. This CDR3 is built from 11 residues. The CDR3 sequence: CASSLGQYLHF. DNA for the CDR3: TGTGCCAGCAGCTTAGGGCAGTACCTCCACTTT. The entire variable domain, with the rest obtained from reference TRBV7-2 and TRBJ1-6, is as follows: GAGVSQSPSNKVTEKGKDVELRCDPISGHTALYWYRQSLGQGLEFLIYFQGNSAPDKSGLPSDRFSAERTGGSVSTLTIQRTQQEDSAVYLCASSLGQYLHFGNGTRLTVT.

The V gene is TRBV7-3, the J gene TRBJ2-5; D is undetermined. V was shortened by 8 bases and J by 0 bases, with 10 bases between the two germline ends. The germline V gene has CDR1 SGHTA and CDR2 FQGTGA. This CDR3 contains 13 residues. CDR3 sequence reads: CASARGNQETQYF. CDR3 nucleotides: TGTGCCAGCGCCCGCGGAAACCAAGAGACCCAGTACTTC.

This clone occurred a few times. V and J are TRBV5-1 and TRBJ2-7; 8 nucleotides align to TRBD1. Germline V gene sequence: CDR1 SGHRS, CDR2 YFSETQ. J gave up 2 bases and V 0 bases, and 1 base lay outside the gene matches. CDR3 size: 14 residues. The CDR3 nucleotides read TGCGCCAGCAGCTTGGGGGACAGGCCCTACGAGCAGTACTTC. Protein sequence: CASSLGDRPYEQYF.

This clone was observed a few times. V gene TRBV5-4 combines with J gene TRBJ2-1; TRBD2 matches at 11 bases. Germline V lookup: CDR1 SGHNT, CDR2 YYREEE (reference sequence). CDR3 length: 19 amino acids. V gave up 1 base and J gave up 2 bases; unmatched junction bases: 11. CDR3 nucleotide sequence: TGTGCCAGCAGCTTGAGCGCTAGCGGGGGGAATAGAGCCTACAATGAGCAGTTCTTC. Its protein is CASSLSASGGNRAYNEQFF.